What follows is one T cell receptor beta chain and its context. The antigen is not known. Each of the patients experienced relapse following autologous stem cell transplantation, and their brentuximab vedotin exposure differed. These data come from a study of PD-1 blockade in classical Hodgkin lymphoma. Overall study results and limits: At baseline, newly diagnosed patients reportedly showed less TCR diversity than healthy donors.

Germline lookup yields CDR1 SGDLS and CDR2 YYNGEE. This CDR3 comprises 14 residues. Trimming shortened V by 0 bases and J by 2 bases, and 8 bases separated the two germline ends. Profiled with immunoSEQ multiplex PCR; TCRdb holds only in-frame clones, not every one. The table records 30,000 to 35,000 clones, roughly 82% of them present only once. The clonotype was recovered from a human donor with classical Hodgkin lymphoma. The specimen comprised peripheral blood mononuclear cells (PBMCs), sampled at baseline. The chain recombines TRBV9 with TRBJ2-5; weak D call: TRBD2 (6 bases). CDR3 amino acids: CASSVVGGQETQYF. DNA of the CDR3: TGTGCCAGCAGCGTAGTCGGAGGGCAAGAGACCCAGTACTTC.